Given below is one TCR beta chain in context. Its antigen specificity is not known. Sequencing took place on a NextSeq 550. The Human TCR Profiling Kit (MiLaboratory) was used to prepare UMI-labeled 5' RACE TRB cDNA libraries. cDNA synthesis used the entire amount of extracted RNA, and PCR amplification then used the entire amount of cDNA produced. Libraries were prepared in parallel with an identical number of PCR cycles. The source study handled its data this way. About 53,000 +/- 9,400 unique UMI-labeled TRB cDNA molecules per library were extracted with MIGEC and MiXCR, with at least two reads per UMI required. Each library averaged around 40,000 +/- 10,000 functional in-frame TRB CDR3 nucleotide clonotypes without stop codons. After downsampling to 5000 UMI-labeled TRB molecules per sample, diversity metrics, including normalized Shannon-Wiener and Chao1, were computed in VDJtools. For the central five CDR3 residues, VDJtools calculated physicochemical properties weighted by clonotype size, namely interaction energy, strength, volume and Kidera factor 4. Following reprocessing of the reads by TCRdb, the data hold one row per CDR3 protein sequence and no DNA is available. Here the V and J calls rest on TCRdb's processing, not on the authors' analysis. The data table for this sample lists about 89,000 distinct CDR3 sequences. The top ten hold almost 0.55% of the sample.

Including the terminal cysteine and phenylalanine, the CDR3 comprises 16 residues. The record lacks a DNA sequence. This sample was included in a study of CXCR3-negative and CXCR3-positive naive CD8 T cells (dated by TCRdb to the late 2010s). At the level of the whole study: In total, some 130 million TRB reads were obtained, corresponding to roughly 1.5 +/- 0.3 million reads per library. Data from around ten donors, pooled across two independent experiments, went into the diversity and physicochemical repertoire analyses. Naive subsets from about 5 donors and memory cells from 3 donors were included in the TRBV-TRBJ cluster analysis. What the authors observed across the whole study: Because surface CD5, which is linked to self-reactivity in mice, was comparable between the naive subsets, TCR interaction strength was also inferred from TRB CDR3 physicochemical properties. CXCR3 expression partially decreased after cryopreservation, so most assays used freshly isolated PBMCs. TRBV-TRBJ usage was similar between naive CXCR3-negative and CXCR3-positive cells from the same donor, while memory cells showed distinct patterns. TRB CDR3s from CXCR3-positive naive cells showed higher hydrophobicity (lower Kidera factor 4), lower energy, and higher strength and volume indices than CXCR3-negative naive cells. Comparably high repertoire diversity was found in both naive subsets, whereas much lower repertoire diversity was found in memory CD8+ T cells.

For each CD8+ T cell subset, flow sorting was done in triplicate, and 300,000 or so cells per subset went directly into RLT lysis buffer. To keep memory contaminants out, a stringent definition of naive CD8+ T cells was applied: CD45RO-CCR7+CD27+CD95-. Peripheral blood mononuclear cells were isolated from buffy coats using standard density gradient centrifugation. A FACSAria III was used to flow-sort naive CD8+ T cells into CXCR3-negative and CXCR3-positive populations. Total RNA was extracted from sorted cells with an RNeasy Mini Kit. The chain uses TRBV12-2 and TRBJ2-1; the TCRdb D gene call, TRBD2, has no DNA to confirm it. TRBV12-2 is labeled a pseudogene. This TCR was sampled from a human donor in good health. Some clones in this sample may be carry-over from other donors' samples. The sequencing input was naive CXCR3+ CD8+ T cells from blood. This specimen's cell subset or site label, interpreted: CD45RO-CCR7+CD27+CD95- naive CD8+ T cells expressing CXCR3 (TNR3+). CDR3 region: CASRFLEGSTYNEQFF.